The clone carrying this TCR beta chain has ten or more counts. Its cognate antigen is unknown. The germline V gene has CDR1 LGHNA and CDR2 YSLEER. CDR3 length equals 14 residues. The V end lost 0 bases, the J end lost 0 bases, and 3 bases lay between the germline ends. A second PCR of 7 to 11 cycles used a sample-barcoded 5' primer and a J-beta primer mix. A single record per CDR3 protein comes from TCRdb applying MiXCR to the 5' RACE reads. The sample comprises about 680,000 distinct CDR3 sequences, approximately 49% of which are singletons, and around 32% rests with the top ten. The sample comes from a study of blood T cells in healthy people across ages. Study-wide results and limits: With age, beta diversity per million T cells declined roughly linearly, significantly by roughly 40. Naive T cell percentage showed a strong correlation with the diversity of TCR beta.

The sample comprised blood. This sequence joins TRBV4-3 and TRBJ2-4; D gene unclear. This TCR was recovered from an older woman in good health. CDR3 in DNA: TGCGCCAGCAGCCAAGAAATAGCCAAAAACATTCAGTACTTC. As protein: CASSQEIAKNIQYF.